The rows below give T cell receptor beta chains drawn from one sample of a study of T cells in Graves' hyperthyroidism and ophthalmopathy. TCRdb ran MiXCR on the multiplex PCR reads and lists one entry per CDR3 protein. The table includes 350,000 to 400,000 distinct CDR3 sequences, about 15% detected once. Sequenced: blood. These receptors all come from a woman aged 30 to 39 with Graves' hyperthyroidism. Both conserved end residues are part of each CDR3. A D gene is named only where the DNA matches it firmly. Some rows have no size entry. The others give once, few or many, or a class for an expanded clone.

>TRBV5-4|TRBJ2-3|TRBD1|few
TGTGCCAGCAGACCGGACAGGGCCTCCTTGTCAGATACGCAGTATTTT
CASRPDRASLSDTQYF
>TRBV6-1|TRBJ1-1|-|many
TGTGCCAGCAGTTATTTCGGTTCTGACATGAACACTGAAGCTTTCTTT
CASSYFGSDMNTEAFF
>TRBV20-1|TRBJ2-1|TRBD2|many
TGCAGTGCTAGAGCTACAGCGGGAGGTTACAATGAGCAGTTCTTC
CSARATAGGYNEQFF
>TRBV30|TRBJ2-7|TRBD2|few
TGTGCCTGGTTGATTAGCGGGAGGGGAGCCTACGAGCAGTACTTC
CAWLISGRGAYEQYF
>TRBV28|TRBJ1-2|TRBD1|-
TGTGCCAGCAGTTTAATTGGGGACAGGGTCTATGGCTACACCTTC
CASSLIGDRVYGYTF
>TRBV28|TRBJ2-4|-|many
TGTGCCAGCAGTTTGGGGCAGGGGGTAGCGGGACGAAGGGACATTCAGTACTTC
CASSLGQGVAGRRDIQYF
>TRBV12-5|TRBJ2-2|TRBD2|-
TGTGCTAGTGGTTTATCTAGCGGGAAAAACACCGGGGAGCTGTTTTTT
CASGLSSGKNTGELFF
>TRBV20-1|TRBJ2-2|TRBD2|few
TGCAGCGTACCGGGACTAGCGAACACCGGGGAGCTGTTTTTT
CSVPGLANTGELFF
>TRBV9|TRBJ2-5|-|-
TGTGCCAGCAGCGTAGGTGGACTTAACCAAGAGACCCAGTACTTC
CASSVGGLNQETQYF
>TRBV3-1|TRBJ2-7|TRBD2|-
TGTGCCAGCAGCCAAGCGGGAGGGCCCTCCTACGAGCAGTACTTC
CASSQAGGPSYEQYF
>TRBV7-6|TRBJ2-1|TRBD1|-
TGTGCCAGCAGTTTGGGACAGGGGGCTAATGAGCAGTTCTTC
CASSLGQGANEQFF
>TRBV3-1|TRBJ2-1|TRBD2|many
TGTGCCAGCAGCCCACGGGGTAGCGGGACGCGCAATGAGCAGTTCTTC
CASSPRGSGTRNEQFF
>TRBV5-4|TRBJ2-7|-|-
TGTGCCAGCAGCTTGGTCCGGGAGAGCGAGCAGTACTTC
CASSLVRESEQYF
>TRBV2|TRBJ2-7|TRBD1|few
TGTGCCAGCAGGACCGGGACAGGGGGCGGCGAGCAGTACTTC
CASRTGTGGGEQYF
>TRBV28|TRBJ2-2|-|-
TGTGTCAGCAGTCCCAGGGATATAGGTATAACCGGGGAGCTGTTTTTT
CVSSPRDIGITGELFF
>TRBV2|TRBJ1-5|-|many
TGTGCCAGCAGTGCCTTTCGGCCTAGCGCGCAGCCCCAGCATTTT
CASSAFRPSAQPQHF
>TRBV20-1|TRBJ2-3|TRBD2|-
TGCAGTGGGGTAGCGGGAGAAGTTTTCGATACGCAGTATTTT
CSGVAGEVFDTQYF
>TRBV4-1|TRBJ2-3|-|few
TGCGCCAGCAGCCAAGTCGCGAGCGCAGATACGCAGTATTTT
CASSQVASADTQYF
>TRBV11-2|TRBJ2-1|-|many
TGTGCCAGCAGCTTAAGACGAGGGGGAAACAACAATGAGCAGTTCTTC
CASSLRRGGNNNEQFF
>TRBV2|TRBJ1-5|-|many
TGTGCCAGCAGTGAACGGGTTAGCAATCAGCCCCAGCATTTT
CASSERVSNQPQHF
>TRBV10-3|TRBJ2-7|TRBD2|-
TGTGCCATCAAATTAAGCGGGACTACCTACGAGCAGTACTTC
CAIKLSGTTYEQYF
>TRBV20-1|TRBJ2-1|-|many
TGCAGTGCTAGGACCGGCCCAAGTATCAATGAGCAGTTCTTC
CSARTGPSINEQFF
>TRBV7-9|TRBJ2-5|-|few
TGTGCCAGCAGCTTCAGACGAGATGAAGAGACCCAGTACTTC
CASSFRRDEETQYF
>TRBV20-1|TRBJ1-1|-|many
TGCAGTGCTAGAAGGAGGGGCAGGGTAACTGAAGCTTTCTTT
CSARRRGRVTEAFF
>TRBV4-2|TRBJ2-1|TRBD1|-
TGTGCCAGCAGCCCCGGACAGGGGGCAGGGAATGAGCAGTTCTTC
CASSPGQGAGNEQFF
>TRBV7-9|TRBJ1-6|TRBD1|-
TGTGCCAGCAAGTTGGGGACAGAAAATTCACCCCTCCACTTT
CASKLGTENSPLHF
>TRBV6-1|TRBJ2-2|TRBD2|-
TGTGCCAGCGGGACTAGGAGGGCCGGGGAGCTGTTTTTT
CASGTRRAGELFF
>TRBV12-5|TRBJ2-3|-|few
TGTGCTAGTGGTCTCTCAGTAGGAAATACGCAGTATTTT
CASGLSVGNTQYF
>TRBV5-5|TRBJ2-2|TRBD2|-
TGTGCCAGCAGCTTGAGGACTAGCGGGTTGACCGGGGAGCTGTTTTTT
CASSLRTSGLTGELFF
>TRBV7-6|TRBJ2-3|TRBD2|-
TGTGCCAGCAGCTTAACCAGACCCGGGACTAGCGGGGCCGGAGATACGCAGTATTTT
CASSLTRPGTSGAGDTQYF
>TRBV2|TRBJ2-6|TRBD1|many
TGTGCCAGCATCCCGGGACAGGGCTCTGGGGCCAACGTCCTGACTTTC
CASIPGQGSGANVLTF